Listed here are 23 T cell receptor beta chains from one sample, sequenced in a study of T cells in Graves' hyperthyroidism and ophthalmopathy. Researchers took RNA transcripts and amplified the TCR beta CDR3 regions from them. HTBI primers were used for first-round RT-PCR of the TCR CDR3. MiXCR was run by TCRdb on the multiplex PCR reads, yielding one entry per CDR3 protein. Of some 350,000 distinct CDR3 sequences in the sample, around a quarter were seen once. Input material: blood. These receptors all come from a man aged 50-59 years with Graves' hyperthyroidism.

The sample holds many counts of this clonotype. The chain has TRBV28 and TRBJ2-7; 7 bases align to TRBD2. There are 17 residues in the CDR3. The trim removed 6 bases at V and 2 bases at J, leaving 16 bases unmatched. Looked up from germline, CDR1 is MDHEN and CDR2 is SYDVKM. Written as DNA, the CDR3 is TGTGCCAGCAGCCCCACAGTTTACAAGCGGGGCACCTACGAGCAGTACTTC. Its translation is CASSPTVYKRGTYEQYF.

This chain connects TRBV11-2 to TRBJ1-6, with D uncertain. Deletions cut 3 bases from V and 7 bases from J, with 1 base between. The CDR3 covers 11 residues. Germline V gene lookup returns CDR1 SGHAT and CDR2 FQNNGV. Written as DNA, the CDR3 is TGTGCCAGCAGCTTCAATTCACCCCTCCACTTT. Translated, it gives CASSFNSPLHF.

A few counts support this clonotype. This CDR3 is CASTQGVNQPQHF. CDR3 in DNA: TGTGCCAGCACTCAGGGGGTTAATCAGCCCCAGCATTTT. The J gene is TRBJ1-5, the V gene TRBV6-1; TRBD1 matches at 7 bases. After removal of 7 bases from V and 4 bases from J, the junction contained 4 bases not matched to a gene. The CDR3 sequence is 13 residues long. Germline values: CDR1 MNHNS, CDR2 SASEGT.

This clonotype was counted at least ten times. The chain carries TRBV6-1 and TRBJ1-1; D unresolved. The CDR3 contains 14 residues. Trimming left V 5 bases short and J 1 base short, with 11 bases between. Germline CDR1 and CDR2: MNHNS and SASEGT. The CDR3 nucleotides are TGTGCCAGCAGTTCCCCCGTCTCGAACACTGAAGCTTTCTTT. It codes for CASSSPVSNTEAFF.

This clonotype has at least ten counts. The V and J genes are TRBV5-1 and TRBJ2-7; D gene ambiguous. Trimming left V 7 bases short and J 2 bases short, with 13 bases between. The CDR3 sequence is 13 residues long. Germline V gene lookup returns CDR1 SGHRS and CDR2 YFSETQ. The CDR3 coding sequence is TGCGCCAGCGCCTCGGAACGGCCCTACGAGCAGTACTTC. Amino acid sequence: CASASERPYEQYF.

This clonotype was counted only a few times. The DNA of the CDR3 is TGTGCCAGTAGGCTAGGACTAGATGGCTACAATGAGCAGTTCTTC. It is translated as CASRLGLDGYNEQFF. The genes are TRBV19 and TRBJ2-1; 7 nucleotides line up with TRBD2. CDR3 length: 15 amino acids. CDR1 and CDR2 from the germline V gene are LNHDA and SQIVND (reference sequence). V dropped 6 bases and J dropped 3; count of bases not matched to a gene: 8.

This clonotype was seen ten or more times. CDR3: CASSPDIGYTF. Here the CDR3 DNA reads TGTGCCAGCAGTCCAGACATTGGCTACACCTTC. The gene calls are TRBV28 and TRBJ1-2; D is ambiguous. Germline values: CDR1 MDHEN, CDR2 SYDVKM. The CDR3 is 11 amino acids. V lost 5 bases, J lost 7 bases, and 8 bases lay in between.

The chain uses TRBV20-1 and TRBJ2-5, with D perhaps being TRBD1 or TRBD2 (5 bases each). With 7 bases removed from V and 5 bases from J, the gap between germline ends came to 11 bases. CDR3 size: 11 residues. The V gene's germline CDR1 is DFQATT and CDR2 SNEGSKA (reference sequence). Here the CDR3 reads CSGSREETQYF. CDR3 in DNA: TGCAGTGGATCCAGGGAGGAGACCCAGTACTTC.

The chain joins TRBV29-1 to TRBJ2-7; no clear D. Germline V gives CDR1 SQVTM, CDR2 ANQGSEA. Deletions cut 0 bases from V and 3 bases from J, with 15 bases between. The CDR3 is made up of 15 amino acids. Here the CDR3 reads CSVEDRRKPGYEQYF. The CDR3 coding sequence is TGCAGCGTTGAAGATCGAAGAAAACCGGGCTACGAGCAGTACTTC.

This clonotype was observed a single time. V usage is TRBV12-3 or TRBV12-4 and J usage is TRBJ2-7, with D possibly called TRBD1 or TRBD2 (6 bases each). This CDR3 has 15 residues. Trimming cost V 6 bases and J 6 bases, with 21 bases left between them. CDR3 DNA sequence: TGTGCCAGCAGAGTGGGGGGCGCTTTGTCGGGCGAGCAGTACTTC. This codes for CASRVGGALSGEQYF.

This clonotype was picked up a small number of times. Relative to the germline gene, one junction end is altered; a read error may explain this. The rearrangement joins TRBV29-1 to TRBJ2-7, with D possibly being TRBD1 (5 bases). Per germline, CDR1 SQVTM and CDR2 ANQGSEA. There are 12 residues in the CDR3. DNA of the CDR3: TGCAGCGTTAAGGCAGGGTCCTACAAGCAGTACTTC. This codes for CSVKAGSYKQYF.

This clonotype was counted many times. CDR3 nucleotides: TGTGCCAGCAGCCTACCAGTAAGCGGGAATACCACAGATACGCAGTATTTT. Translated, it gives CASSLPVSGNTTDTQYF. The rearrangement links TRBV2 to TRBJ2-3, with 7 nucleotides matching TRBD2. Germline V CDR1 and CDR2: SNHLY, FYNNEI. The ends lost 6 bases at V and 2 bases at J; junction bases unmatched: 14. CDR3 size: 17 residues.

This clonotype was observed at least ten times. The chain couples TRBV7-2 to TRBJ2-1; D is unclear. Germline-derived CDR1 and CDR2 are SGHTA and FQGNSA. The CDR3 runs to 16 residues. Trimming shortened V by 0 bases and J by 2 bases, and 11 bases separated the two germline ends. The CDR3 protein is CASSLAIKRPYNEQFF. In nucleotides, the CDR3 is TGTGCCAGCAGCTTAGCGATCAAGCGTCCCTACAATGAGCAGTTCTTC.

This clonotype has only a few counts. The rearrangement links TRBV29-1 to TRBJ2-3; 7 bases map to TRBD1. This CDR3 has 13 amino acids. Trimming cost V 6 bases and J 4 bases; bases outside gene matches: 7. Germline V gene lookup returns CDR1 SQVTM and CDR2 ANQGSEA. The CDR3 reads CSVSGTASDTQYF. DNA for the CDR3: TGCAGCGTGTCCGGGACAGCATCAGATACGCAGTATTTT.

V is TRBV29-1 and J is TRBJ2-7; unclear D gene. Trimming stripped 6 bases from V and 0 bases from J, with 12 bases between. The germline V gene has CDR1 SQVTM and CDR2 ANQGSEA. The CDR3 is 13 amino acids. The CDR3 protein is CSVSDTNSYEQYF. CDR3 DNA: TGCAGCGTATCTGATACCAACTCCTACGAGCAGTACTTC.

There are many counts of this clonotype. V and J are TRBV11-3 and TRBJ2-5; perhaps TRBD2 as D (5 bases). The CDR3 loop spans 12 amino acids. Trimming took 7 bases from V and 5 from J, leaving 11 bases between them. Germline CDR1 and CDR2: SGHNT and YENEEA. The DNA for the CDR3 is TGTGCCAGCACTTCAAGAGGGGAGACCCAGTACTTC. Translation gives CASTSRGETQYF.

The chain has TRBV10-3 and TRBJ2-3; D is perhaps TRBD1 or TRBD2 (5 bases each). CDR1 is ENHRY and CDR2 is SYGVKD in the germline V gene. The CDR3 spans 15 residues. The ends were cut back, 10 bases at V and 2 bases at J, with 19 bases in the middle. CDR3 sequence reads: CATRGGGPPTDTQYF. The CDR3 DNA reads TGTGCCACCAGAGGTGGGGGTCCCCCCACAGATACGCAGTATTTT.

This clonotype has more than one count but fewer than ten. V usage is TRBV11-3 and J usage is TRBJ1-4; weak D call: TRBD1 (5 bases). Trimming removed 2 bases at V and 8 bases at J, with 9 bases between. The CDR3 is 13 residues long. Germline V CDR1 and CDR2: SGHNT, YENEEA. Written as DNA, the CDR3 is TGTGCCAGCAGCTTACAGGGCGAAGAAAAACTGTTTTTT. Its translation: CASSLQGEEKLFF.

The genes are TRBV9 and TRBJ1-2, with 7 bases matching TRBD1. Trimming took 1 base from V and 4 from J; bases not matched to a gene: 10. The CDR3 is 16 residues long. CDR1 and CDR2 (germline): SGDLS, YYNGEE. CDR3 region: CASSVHGTDNIYGYTF. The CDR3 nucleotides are TGTGCCAGCAGCGTACACGGGACAGACAACATCTATGGCTACACCTTC.

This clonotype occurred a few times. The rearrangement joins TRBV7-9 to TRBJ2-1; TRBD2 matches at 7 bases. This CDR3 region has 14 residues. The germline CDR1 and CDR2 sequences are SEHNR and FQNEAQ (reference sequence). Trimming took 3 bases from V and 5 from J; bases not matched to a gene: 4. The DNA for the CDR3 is TGTGCCAGCAGCTTTTACCTAGCGGACAATGAGCAGTTCTTC. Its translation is CASSFYLADNEQFF.

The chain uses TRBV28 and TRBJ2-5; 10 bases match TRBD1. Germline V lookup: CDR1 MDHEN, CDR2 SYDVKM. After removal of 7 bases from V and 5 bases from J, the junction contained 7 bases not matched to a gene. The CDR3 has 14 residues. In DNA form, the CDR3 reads TGTGCCAGCACCCAGGGACAGGGGTGGGAGACCCAGTACTTC. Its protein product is CASTQGQGWETQYF.

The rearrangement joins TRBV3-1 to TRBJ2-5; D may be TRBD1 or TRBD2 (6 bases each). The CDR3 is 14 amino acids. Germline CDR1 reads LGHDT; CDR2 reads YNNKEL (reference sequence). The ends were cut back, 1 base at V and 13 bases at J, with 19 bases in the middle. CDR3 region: CASSQAPSHGGLYF. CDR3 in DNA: TGTGCCAGCAGCCAAGCACCTTCTCACGGGGGCTTGTACTTC.

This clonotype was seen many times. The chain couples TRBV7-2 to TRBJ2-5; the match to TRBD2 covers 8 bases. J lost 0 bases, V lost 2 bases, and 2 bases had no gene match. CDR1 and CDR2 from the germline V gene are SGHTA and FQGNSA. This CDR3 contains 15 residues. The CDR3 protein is CASSLTSGHQETQYF. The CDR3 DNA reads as TGTGCCAGCAGCTTAACTAGCGGCCACCAAGAGACCCAGTACTTC.